Shown below are 30 T cell receptor beta chains from a single sample sequenced in a study of cytomegalovirus exposure and HLA in healthy donors. Primers: 60 Vbeta forward and 13 Jbeta reverse. Clones were read by immunoSEQ multiplex PCR, and TCRdb kept only the in-frame ones, dropping some. In the table there are 100,000 to 150,000 clones, 77% of which are singletons. Sequenced input: PBMCs. All receptors derive from a woman aged 35 to 49 in good health and CMV-seronegative.

The chain carries TRBV6-1 and TRBJ2-2; a weak D match, TRBD2 (7 bases). The CDR3 extends over 15 amino acids. V was pared by 9 bases and J by 5 bases, with 19 bases between. Germline loops: CDR1 MNHNS, CDR2 SASEGT. Here the CDR3 DNA reads TGTGCCAGAAGGGGGGGCGGGGCAGGGACCGGGGAGCTGTTTTTT. Translation: CARRGGGAGTGELFF.

This chain uses TRBV5-4 with TRBJ1-1; no clear D gene. Germline loops: CDR1 SGHNT, CDR2 YYREEE (reference sequence). The CDR3 consists of 14 residues. The V end was cut by 3 bases, the J end by 7 bases, with 16 bases between. CDR3 sequence reads: CASSSDNRPREAFF. CDR3 nucleotides: TGTGCCAGCAGCTCAGACAATCGCCCTCGTGAAGCTTTCTTT.

In its sample, this clone was seen a few times. The gene calls are TRBV20-1 and TRBJ1-1; D is undetermined. The CDR3 is 10 amino acids. Germline V lookup: CDR1 DFQATT, CDR2 SNEGSKA (reference sequence). V was trimmed by 3 bases and J by 10 bases, leaving 9 bases between them. CDR3 bases: TGCAGTGCTAGGGAGGCATCAGCTTTCTTT. Translated, it gives CSAREASAFF.

The CDR3 region is CASSLRSSGQPASGNTIYF. The CDR3 nucleotides are TGTGCCAGCAGCTTAAGATCCTCCGGACAGCCTGCCTCTGGAAACACCATATATTTT. The V and J genes are TRBV4-2 and TRBJ1-3; TRBD1 might be the D (6 bases). Deletions cut 5 bases from V and 0 bases from J, with 23 bases between. CDR3 size: 19 residues. Germline V gene sequence: CDR1 LGHNA, CDR2 YNFKEQ.

This sequence joins TRBV19 and TRBJ1-4; TRBD1 agrees at 8 bases. Germline CDR1 is LNHDA and CDR2 is SQIVND (reference sequence). V was pared by 6 bases and J by 0 bases, with 12 bases of the junction left unmatched. The CDR3 runs to 18 residues. This chain's CDR3 is CASRTGQGRGATNEKLFF. CDR3 bases: TGTGCCAGTAGGACCGGACAGGGTAGGGGAGCAACTAATGAAAAACTGTTTTTT.

This CDR3 is CASSLVDGGNTEAFF. For the CDR3, the DNA is TGTGCCAGCAGCTTAGTGGACGGGGGTAACACTGAAGCTTTCTTT. The J gene is TRBJ1-1, the V gene TRBV7-8, with D maybe TRBD1 (5 bases). V was shortened by 1 base and J by 2 bases, with 11 bases between the two germline ends. Looked up from germline, CDR1 is SGHVS and CDR2 is FQNEAQ. The CDR3 consists of 15 residues.

CDR3 nucleotide sequence: TGTGCCACCAGCAGAGAGCAGGGGTCGAACACTGAAGCTTTCTTT. It encodes CATSREQGSNTEAFF. This chain joins TRBV15 and TRBJ1-1; a weak D match, TRBD1 (6 bases). CDR1 is LNHNV, CDR2 YYDKDF, per germline (reference sequence). The CDR3 loop spans 15 amino acids. Deletions cut 0 bases from V and 1 base from J, with 9 bases between.

The chain employs TRBV27 and TRBJ2-7; no clear D gene. CDR3 size: 12 residues. Germline CDR1 reads MNHEY; CDR2 reads SMNVEV (reference sequence). Between the trimmed V and J ends, which lost 6 bases and 2 bases, there was a span of 8 bases. The CDR3, as DNA: TGTGCCAGCAGGGTCAGCGCCTACGAGCAGTACTTC. Encoded protein: CASRVSAYEQYF.

The chain uses TRBV18 and TRBJ2-5; 10 nucleotides agree with TRBD1. Germline CDR1 reads KGHSH; CDR2 reads LQKENI. The V and J ends lost 2 bases and 5 bases, in that order; junction bases with no gene match: 5. This CDR3 is built from 15 residues. The CDR3 loop is CASSPKTGGWETQYF. In nucleotides, the CDR3 is TGTGCCAGCTCACCAAAGACAGGGGGCTGGGAGACCCAGTACTTC.

This chain uses TRBV4-3 with TRBJ1-2; 7 nucleotides agree with TRBD1. The CDR3 is 15 residues long. V was clipped by 0 bases and J by 4 bases; unmatched bases: 5. Germline CDR1 LGHNA, CDR2 YSLEER. Here the CDR3 reads CASSQEVTGAYGYTF. The DNA for the CDR3 is TGCGCCAGCAGCCAAGAAGTAACAGGGGCCTATGGCTACACCTTC.

This rearrangement joins TRBV6-1 to TRBJ1-5; perhaps TRBD1 as D (5 bases). This CDR3 has 15 residues. Trimming left V 6 bases short and J 3 bases short, with 15 bases between. Per germline, CDR1 MNHNS and CDR2 SASEGT. CDR3 in amino acids: CASRVVGGLNQPQHF. DNA of the CDR3: TGTGCCAGCAGAGTAGTGGGGGGACTCAATCAGCCCCAGCATTTT.

V usage is TRBV30 and J usage is TRBJ1-3; D may be TRBD1 (5 bases). From germline, CDR1 is GTSNPN and CDR2 SVGIG (reference sequence). Trimming took 5 bases from V and 9 from J, leaving 20 bases between them. This CDR3 is built from 14 residues. The CDR3 sequence: CAWEVLRQSCTIYF. The CDR3 bases are TGTGCCTGGGAGGTATTGAGACAGAGTTGCACCATATATTTT.

The chain is built from TRBV7-9 and TRBJ2-5; D is ambiguous. The J call is doubtful: the DNA matches TRBJ2-7 better. This CDR3 has 13 residues. Germline lookup yields CDR1 SEHNR and CDR2 FQNEAQ (reference sequence). The CDR3 region is CASSLGSPYEQYF. For the CDR3, the DNA is TGTGCCAGCAGCTTAGGGTCACCCTACGAGCAGTACTTC.

The rearrangement links TRBV5-4 to TRBJ2-1; 7 nucleotides align to TRBD1. V dropped 4 bases and J dropped 7; count of bases not matched to a gene: 14. Germline V lookup: CDR1 SGHNT, CDR2 YYREEE (reference sequence). The CDR3 runs 16 residues. CDR3 nucleotides: TGTGCCAGCAGCACCGTTCAGCGACAGGGTAAAAATGAGCAGTTCTTC. Protein: CASSTVQRQGKNEQFF.

This chain uses TRBV2 with TRBJ1-2; D perhaps matches TRBD1 (6 bases). V dropped 3 bases and J dropped 4 bases, with 12 bases sitting between them. Germline CDR1 SNHLY, CDR2 FYNNEI. The length of the CDR3 is 14 residues. Written as DNA, the CDR3 is TGTGCCAGCAGTGAGTCAGGGGAGACCTATGGCTACACCTTC. It is translated as CASSESGETYGYTF. Together with reference TRBV2 and TRBJ1-2, the CDR3 gives the full variable domain: EPEVTQTPSHQVTQMGQEVILRCVPISNHLYFYWYRQILGQKVEFLVSFYNNEISEKSEIFDDQFSVERPDGSNFTLKIRSTKLEDSAMYFCASSESGETYGYTFGSGTRLTVV.

This clone is deemed medium-sized. V and J are TRBV6-4 and TRBJ2-3; 10 bases match TRBD2. CDR1 is MRHNA, CDR2 SNTAGT, per germline. V lost 6 bases to trimming and J lost 1 base; unmatched junction nucleotides: 4. CDR3 length: 15 residues. CDR3 in amino acids: CASSATSGGTDTQYF. CDR3 nucleotides: TGTGCCAGCAGCGCTACTAGCGGGGGCACAGATACGCAGTATTTT.

This clone was detected a few times. This chain uses TRBV11-2 with TRBJ2-1, with 11 positions matching TRBD2. The CDR3 contains 17 residues. Trimming took 4 bases from V and 7 from J; bases not matched to a gene: 12. Per the germline V gene, CDR1 is SGHAT and CDR2 is FQNNGV. The CDR3 is CASSYAPIAGGGNEQFF. DNA for the CDR3: TGTGCCAGCAGCTACGCCCCGATAGCGGGAGGGGGGAATGAGCAGTTCTTC.

J is TRBJ1-3 and V is TRBV19, with a possible D match to TRBD1 (6 bases). CDR3 size: 17 residues. V was clipped by 5 bases and J by 2 bases, with 19 bases between them. The germline V gene has CDR1 LNHDA and CDR2 SQIVND (reference sequence). Here the CDR3 reads CASSLHDRITTGNTIYF. The CDR3 region has the DNA TGTGCCAGTAGTCTACACGACAGGATAACGACTGGAAACACCATATATTTT.

CDR3 residues: CASSRDPRQGPNEKLFF. The CDR3 bases are TGTGCCAGCAGCCGGGACCCCAGACAGGGCCCTAATGAAAAACTGTTTTTT. The chain carries TRBV5-4 and TRBJ1-4, with TRBD1 matching 7 bases. With 4 bases clipped from V and 3 bases from J, the junction kept 12 bases outside the gene matches. Per the germline V gene, CDR1 is SGHNT and CDR2 is YYREEE (reference sequence). The CDR3 has 17 amino acids.

This clone was seen just once. The chain joins TRBV4-1 to TRBJ2-1, with a weak D call TRBD2 (6 bases). CDR1 and CDR2 (germline): MGHRA, YSYEKL. The ends were cut back, 3 bases at V and 1 base at J, with 16 bases in the middle. The CDR3 sequence is 17 residues long. CDR3 sequence (DNA): TGCGCCAGCAGCCAGAGCTGGGGGGACCTATCCTACAATGAGCAGTTCTTC. This sequence encodes CASSQSWGDLSYNEQFF.

The chain joins TRBV9 to TRBJ1-1, with TRBD1 matching 7 bases. Germline trimming cut 3 bases from V and 5 bases from J; bases unmatched to any gene: 10. The CDR3 extends over 15 amino acids. CDR1 and CDR2 from the germline V gene are SGDLS and YYNGEE. The CDR3 DNA follows: TGTGCCAGCAGCGGGTCTGCAGGGGGGAGGACTGAAGCTTTCTTT. The encoded protein is CASSGSAGGRTEAFF.

The chain is built from TRBV19 and TRBJ2-7; tentative D call: TRBD1 (5 bases). The germline CDR1 and CDR2 sequences are LNHDA and SQIVND (reference sequence). The CDR3 runs to 14 residues. Trimming shortened V by 2 bases and J by 5 bases, and 13 bases separated the two germline ends. The CDR3 spells CASSIRAGLNEQYF. CDR3 nucleotides: TGTGCCAGTAGTATACGGGCAGGGTTGAACGAGCAGTACTTC.

The chain is built from TRBV7-6 and TRBJ1-5, with D possibly being TRBD1 (6 bases). Between the trimmed V and J ends, which lost 1 base and 4 bases, there was a span of 11 bases. The germline CDR1 and CDR2 sequences are SGHVS and FNYEAQ. The CDR3 runs to 15 residues. The CDR3 nucleotides read TGTGCCAGCAGCTTAGGACAGGCATGGAATCAGCCCCAGCATTTT. This encodes CASSLGQAWNQPQHF.

The sample holds one count of this clone. This chain uses TRBV6-1 with TRBJ1-5, with 7 bases aligning to TRBD1. V lost 6 bases, J lost 3 bases, and 8 bases stayed unmatched. Germline V CDR1 and CDR2: MNHNS, SASEGT. The CDR3 extends over 15 amino acids. The CDR3: CASSAGQQNNQPQHF. CDR3 nucleotide sequence: TGTGCCAGCAGCGCGGGACAGCAGAACAATCAGCCCCAGCATTTT.

The chain combines TRBV6-5 with TRBJ1-4; 8 positions match TRBD1. Losses at the gene ends were 4 bases for V and 7 bases for J; bases not matched to a gene: 5. Germline-derived CDR1 and CDR2 are MNHEY and SVGAGI. This CDR3 region has 14 residues. CDR3 region: CASSSGGRVEKLFF. CDR3 DNA: TGTGCCAGCAGTTCAGGGGGCAGGGTTGAAAAACTGTTTTTT.

The chain recombines TRBV6-5 with TRBJ2-7; TRBD2 aligns across 9 bases. Germline V gene lookup returns CDR1 MNHEY and CDR2 SVGAGI. With V trimmed by 2 bases and J by 4 bases, 9 bases remained unmatched. This CDR3 region has 16 residues. CDR3 bases: TGTGCCAGCAGTTACCCGACTAGCGGACGGATTTACGAGCAGTACTTC. It is translated as CASSYPTSGRIYEQYF.

The chain joins TRBV2 to TRBJ1-2, with 7 bases identical to TRBD1. Germline V gives CDR1 SNHLY, CDR2 FYNNEI. The CDR3 extends over 15 amino acids. V shed 4 bases and J 4 bases; nucleotides not matched to a gene: 9. The chain's CDR3 is CASSVGGSYSYGYTF. The CDR3, as DNA: TGTGCCAGCAGTGTAGGGGGCTCCTACAGCTATGGCTACACCTTC.

V gene TRBV7-9 combines with J gene TRBJ1-1, with TRBD1 matching 7 bases. The germline V gene encodes CDR1 SEHNR and CDR2 FQNEAQ (reference sequence). The CDR3 spans 15 residues. Trimming took 5 bases from V and 2 from J; bases not matched to a gene: 8. The CDR3 sequence is CASSLRQGKNTEAFF. CDR3 coding DNA: TGTGCCAGCAGCCTCCGACAGGGAAAAAACACTGAAGCTTTCTTT.

The genes are TRBV13 and TRBJ2-5; 9 bases map to TRBD1. Germline CDR1 is PRHDT and CDR2 is FYEKMQ (reference sequence). J lost 3 bases, V lost 7 bases, and 18 bases had no gene match. This CDR3 is 18 amino acids long. The CDR3 DNA is TGTGCCAGCAATTTCCCACTTACATTGCGGGACAGGGAAGAGACCCAGTACTTC. Its protein is CASNFPLTLRDREETQYF.

V and J are TRBV6-5 and TRBJ2-7; D is unresolved. Deletions cut 2 bases from V and 0 bases from J, with 5 bases between. This CDR3 comprises 13 residues. Per the germline V gene, CDR1 is MNHEY and CDR2 is SVGAGI. For the CDR3, the DNA is TGTGCCAGCAGTTACAAGCTCTCCTACGAGCAGTACTTC. Its translation is CASSYKLSYEQYF.